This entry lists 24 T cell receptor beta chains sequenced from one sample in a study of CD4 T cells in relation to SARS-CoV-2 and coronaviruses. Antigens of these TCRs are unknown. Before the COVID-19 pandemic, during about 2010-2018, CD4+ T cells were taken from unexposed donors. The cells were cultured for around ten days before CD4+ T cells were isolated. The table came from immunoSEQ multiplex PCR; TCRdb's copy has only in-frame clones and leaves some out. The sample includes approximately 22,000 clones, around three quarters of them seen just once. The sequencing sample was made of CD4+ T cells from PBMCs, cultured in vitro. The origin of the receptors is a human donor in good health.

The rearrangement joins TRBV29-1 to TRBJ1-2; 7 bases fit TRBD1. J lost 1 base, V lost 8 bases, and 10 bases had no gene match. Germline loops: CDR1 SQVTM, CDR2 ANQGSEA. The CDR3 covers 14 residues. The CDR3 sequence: CSTRKGADNYGYTF. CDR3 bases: TGCAGCACACGAAAGGGGGCAGATAACTATGGCTACACCTTC.

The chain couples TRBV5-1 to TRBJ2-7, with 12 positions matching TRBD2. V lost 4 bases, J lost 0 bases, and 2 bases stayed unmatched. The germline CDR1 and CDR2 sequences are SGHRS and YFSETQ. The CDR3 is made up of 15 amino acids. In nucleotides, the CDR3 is TGCGCCAGCAGCACGGGACTAGCGGGCTCCTACGAGCAGTACTTC. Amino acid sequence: CASSTGLAGSYEQYF.

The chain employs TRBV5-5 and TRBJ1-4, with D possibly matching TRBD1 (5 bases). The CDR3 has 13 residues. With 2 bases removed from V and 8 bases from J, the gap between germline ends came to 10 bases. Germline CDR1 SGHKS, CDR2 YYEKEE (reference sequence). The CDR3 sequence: CASSFGTEEKLFF. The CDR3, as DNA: TGTGCCAGCAGCTTTGGGACGGAAGAAAAACTGTTTTTT.

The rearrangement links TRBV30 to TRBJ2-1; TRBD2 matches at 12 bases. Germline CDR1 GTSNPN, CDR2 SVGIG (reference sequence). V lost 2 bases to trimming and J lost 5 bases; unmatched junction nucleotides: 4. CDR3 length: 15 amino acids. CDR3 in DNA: TGTGCCTGGAGTCGAGGACTAGCGGGAAACAATGAGCAGTTCTTC. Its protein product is CAWSRGLAGNNEQFF.

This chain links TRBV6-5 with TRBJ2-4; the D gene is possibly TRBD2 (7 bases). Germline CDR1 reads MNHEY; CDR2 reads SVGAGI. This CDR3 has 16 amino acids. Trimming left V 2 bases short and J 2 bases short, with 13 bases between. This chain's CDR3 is CASSYVGGLSKNIQYF. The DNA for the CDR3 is TGTGCCAGCAGTTACGTGGGGGGGCTTTCCAAAAACATTCAGTACTTC.

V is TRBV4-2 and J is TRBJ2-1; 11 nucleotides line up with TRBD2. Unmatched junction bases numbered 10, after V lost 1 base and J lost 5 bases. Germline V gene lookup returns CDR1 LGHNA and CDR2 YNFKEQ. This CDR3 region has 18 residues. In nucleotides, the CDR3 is TGTGCCAGCAGCCAAGGGGCCCGTACTAGCGGGGGCGACAATGAGCAGTTCTTC. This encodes CASSQGARTSGGDNEQFF.

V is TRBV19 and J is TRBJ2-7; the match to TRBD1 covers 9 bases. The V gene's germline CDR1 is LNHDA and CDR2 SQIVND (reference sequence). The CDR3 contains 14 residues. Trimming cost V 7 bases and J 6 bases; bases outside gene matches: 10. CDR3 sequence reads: CASKGRTGVSEQYF. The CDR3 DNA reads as TGTGCCAGTAAGGGGCGGACAGGGGTAAGCGAGCAGTACTTC. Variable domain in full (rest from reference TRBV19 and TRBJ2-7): DGGITQSPKYLFRKEGQNVTLSCEQNLNHDAMYWYRQDPGQGLRLIYYSQIVNDFQKGDIAEGYSVSREKKESFPLTVTSAQKNPTAFYLCASKGRTGVSEQYFGPGTRLTVT.

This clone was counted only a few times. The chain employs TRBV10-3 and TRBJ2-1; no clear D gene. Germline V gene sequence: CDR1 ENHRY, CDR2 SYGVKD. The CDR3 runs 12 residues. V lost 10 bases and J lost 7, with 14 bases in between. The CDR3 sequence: CATISTDNEQFF. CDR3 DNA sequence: TGTGCCACCATTTCTACAGATAATGAGCAGTTCTTC.

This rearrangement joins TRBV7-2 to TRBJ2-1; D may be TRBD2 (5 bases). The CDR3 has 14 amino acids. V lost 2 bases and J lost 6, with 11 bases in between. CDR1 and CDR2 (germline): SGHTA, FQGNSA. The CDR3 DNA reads TGTGCCAGCAGCTTAACTAGGCCTAGCAATGAGCAGTTCTTC. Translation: CASSLTRPSNEQFF.

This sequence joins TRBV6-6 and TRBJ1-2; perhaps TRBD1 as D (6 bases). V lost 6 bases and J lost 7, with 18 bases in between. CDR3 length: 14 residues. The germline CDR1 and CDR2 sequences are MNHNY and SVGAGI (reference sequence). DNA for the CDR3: TGTGCCAGCAGAGAGTCGGGACAAGTTACTGGCTACACCTTC. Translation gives CASRESGQVTGYTF.

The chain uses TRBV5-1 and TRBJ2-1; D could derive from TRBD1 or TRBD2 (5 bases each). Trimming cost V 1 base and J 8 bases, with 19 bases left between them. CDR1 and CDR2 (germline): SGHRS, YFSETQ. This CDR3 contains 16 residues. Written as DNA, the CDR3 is TGCGCCAGCAGCTTGTACTTACGGAGAGGGGCGGATGAGCAGTTCTTC. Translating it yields CASSLYLRRGADEQFF.

Here the CDR3 DNA reads TGTGCCAGCAGCCAGGGACTAGCGGTTCCCAGGGCCCAGTACTTC. This translates into CASSQGLAVPRAQYF. The chain links TRBV3-1 (or the pseudogene TRBV3-2) to TRBJ2-5; 11 nucleotides agree with TRBD2. Per germline, CDR1 LGHDT and CDR2 YNNKEL (reference sequence). CDR3 size: 15 residues. V was pared by 3 bases and J by 9 bases, with 9 bases of the junction left unmatched.

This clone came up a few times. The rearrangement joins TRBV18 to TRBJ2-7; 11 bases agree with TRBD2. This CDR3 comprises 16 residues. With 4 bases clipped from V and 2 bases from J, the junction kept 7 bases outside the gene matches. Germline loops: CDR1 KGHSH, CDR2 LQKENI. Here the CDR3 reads CASSRQASGGTYEQYF. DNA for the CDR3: TGTGCCAGCTCACGTCAAGCTAGCGGGGGGACCTACGAGCAGTACTTC.

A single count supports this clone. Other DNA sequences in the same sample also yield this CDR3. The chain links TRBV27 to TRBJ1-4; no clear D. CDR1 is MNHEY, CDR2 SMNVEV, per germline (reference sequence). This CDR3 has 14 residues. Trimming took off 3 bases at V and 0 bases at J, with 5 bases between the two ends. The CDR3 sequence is CASSFGTTNEKLFF. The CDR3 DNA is TGTGCCAGCAGTTTCGGAACAACTAATGAAAAACTGTTTTTT.

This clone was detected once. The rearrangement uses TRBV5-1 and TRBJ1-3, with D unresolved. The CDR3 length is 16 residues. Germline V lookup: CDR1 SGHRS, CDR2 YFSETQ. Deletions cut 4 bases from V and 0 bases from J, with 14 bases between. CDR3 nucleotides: TGCGCCAGCAGCCCCATGGCAGCTCTCTCTGGAAACACCATATATTTT. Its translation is CASSPMAALSGNTIYF. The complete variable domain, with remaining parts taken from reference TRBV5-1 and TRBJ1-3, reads KAGVTQTPRYLIKTRGQQVTLSCSPISGHRSVSWYQQTPGQGLQFLFEYFSETQRNKGNFPGRFSGRQFSNSRSEMNVSTLELGDSALYLCASSPMAALSGNTIYFGEGSWLTVV.

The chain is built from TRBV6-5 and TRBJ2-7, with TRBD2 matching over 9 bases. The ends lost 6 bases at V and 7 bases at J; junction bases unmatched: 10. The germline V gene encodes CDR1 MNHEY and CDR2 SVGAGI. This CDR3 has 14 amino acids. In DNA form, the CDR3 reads TGTGCCAGCAGAAACCCCGGACTAGCGAGAGAGCAGTACTTC. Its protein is CASRNPGLAREQYF.

CDR3 sequence (DNA): TGTGCCAGTTCCCTTGACCTAACCAGCACAGATACGCAGTATTTT. Its protein product is CASSLDLTSTDTQYF. J is TRBJ2-3 and V is TRBV7-2; unclear D gene. There are 15 residues in the CDR3. Germline lookup yields CDR1 SGHTA and CDR2 FQGNSA. The V and J ends lost 9 bases and 0 bases respectively, with 16 bases between them.

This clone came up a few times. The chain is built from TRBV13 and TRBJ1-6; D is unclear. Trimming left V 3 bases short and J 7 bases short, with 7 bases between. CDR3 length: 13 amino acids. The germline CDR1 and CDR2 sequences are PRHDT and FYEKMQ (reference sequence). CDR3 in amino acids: CASSFIGNSPLHF. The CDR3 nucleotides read TGTGCCAGCAGCTTTATTGGGAATTCACCCCTCCACTTT.

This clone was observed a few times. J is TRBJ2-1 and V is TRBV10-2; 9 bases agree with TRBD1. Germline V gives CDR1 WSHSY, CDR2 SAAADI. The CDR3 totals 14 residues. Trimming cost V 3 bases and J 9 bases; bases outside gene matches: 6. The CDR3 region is CASSDQADRGEQFF. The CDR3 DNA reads TGCGCCAGCAGTGACCAGGCGGACAGGGGTGAGCAGTTCTTC.

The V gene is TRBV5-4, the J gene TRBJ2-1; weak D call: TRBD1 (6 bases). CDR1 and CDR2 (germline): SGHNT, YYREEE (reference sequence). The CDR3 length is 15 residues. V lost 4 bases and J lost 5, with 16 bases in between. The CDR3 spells CASSRDRRSNNEQFF. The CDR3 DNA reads TGTGCCAGCAGCCGTGACAGGAGATCTAACAATGAGCAGTTCTTC.

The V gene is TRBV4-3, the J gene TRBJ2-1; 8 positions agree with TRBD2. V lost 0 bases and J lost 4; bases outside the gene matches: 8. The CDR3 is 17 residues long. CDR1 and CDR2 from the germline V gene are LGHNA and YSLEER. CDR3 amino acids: CASSQEPGLGIYNEQFF. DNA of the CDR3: TGCGCCAGCAGCCAAGAACCGGGACTAGGAATTTACAATGAGCAGTTCTTC.

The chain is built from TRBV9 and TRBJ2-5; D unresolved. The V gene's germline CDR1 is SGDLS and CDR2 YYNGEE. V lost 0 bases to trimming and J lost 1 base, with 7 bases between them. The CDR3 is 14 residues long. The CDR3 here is CASSVESSQETQYF. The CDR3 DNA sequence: TGTGCCAGCAGCGTAGAAAGCTCCCAAGAGACCCAGTACTTC.

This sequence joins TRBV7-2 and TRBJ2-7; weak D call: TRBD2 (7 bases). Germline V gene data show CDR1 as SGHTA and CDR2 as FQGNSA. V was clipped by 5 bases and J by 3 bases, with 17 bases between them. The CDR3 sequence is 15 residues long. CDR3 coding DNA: TGTGCCAGCAGCCTCGGGGGGTCGACAGGCTACGAGCAGTACTTC. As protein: CASSLGGSTGYEQYF.

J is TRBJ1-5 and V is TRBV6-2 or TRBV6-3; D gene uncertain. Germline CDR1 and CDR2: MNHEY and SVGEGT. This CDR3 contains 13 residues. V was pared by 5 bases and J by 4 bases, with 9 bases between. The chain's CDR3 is CASSASLNQPQHF. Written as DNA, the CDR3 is TGTGCCAGCAGTGCATCCCTTAATCAGCCCCAGCATTTT.